This T cell receptor (beta chain) came from a study of post-analysis software for immune sequencing data. Study-wide results and limits: Five or six TRBV segments, TRBV5-6, TRBV5-1 and TRBV20-1 among them, were found more frequent in patients than controls. Significantly decreased normalized Chao1 diversity was recorded for multiple sclerosis patients relative to controls.

V lost 2 bases and J 8 bases, leaving 12 bases between the germline ends. Germline CDR1 MDHEN, CDR2 SYDVKM. The CDR3 is made up of 13 amino acids. Included in the TCR beta cDNA libraries were unique molecular identifiers. When roughly 0.9 to 10 million T cells were used, they gave hundreds of thousands of cDNA molecules. MiXCR was run by TCRdb on the PCR reads, yielding one entry per CDR3 protein. The sample consists of roughly 700,000 distinct CDR3 sequences, approximately 30% of them appearing once. This clonotype was counted a few times. What it binds is not known. Sequencing was performed on blood. This receptor was identified in a girl under 18 with multiple sclerosis. The rearrangement joins TRBV28 to TRBJ1-2; D remains ambiguous. The chain's CDR3 is CASSLRAPVGYTF. The CDR3 bases are TGTGCCAGCAGTTTACGTGCCCCAGTAGGCTACACCTTC.